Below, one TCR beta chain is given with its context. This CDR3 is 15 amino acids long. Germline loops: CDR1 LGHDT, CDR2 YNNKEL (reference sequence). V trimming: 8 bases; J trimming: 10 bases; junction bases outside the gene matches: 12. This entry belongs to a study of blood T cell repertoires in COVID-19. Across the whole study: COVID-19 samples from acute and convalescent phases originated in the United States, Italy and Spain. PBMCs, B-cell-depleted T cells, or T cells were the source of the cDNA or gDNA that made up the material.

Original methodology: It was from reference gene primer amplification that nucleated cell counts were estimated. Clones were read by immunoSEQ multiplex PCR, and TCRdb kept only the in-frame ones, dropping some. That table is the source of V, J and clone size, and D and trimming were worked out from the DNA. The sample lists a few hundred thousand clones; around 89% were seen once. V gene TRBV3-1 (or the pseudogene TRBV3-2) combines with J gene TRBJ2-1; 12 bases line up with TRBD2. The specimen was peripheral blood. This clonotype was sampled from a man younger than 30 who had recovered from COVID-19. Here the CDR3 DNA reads TGTGCCAGCGTATCACCGGGACTAGCGGGCGGGGAGCAGTTCTTC. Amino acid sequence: CASVSPGLAGGEQFF.